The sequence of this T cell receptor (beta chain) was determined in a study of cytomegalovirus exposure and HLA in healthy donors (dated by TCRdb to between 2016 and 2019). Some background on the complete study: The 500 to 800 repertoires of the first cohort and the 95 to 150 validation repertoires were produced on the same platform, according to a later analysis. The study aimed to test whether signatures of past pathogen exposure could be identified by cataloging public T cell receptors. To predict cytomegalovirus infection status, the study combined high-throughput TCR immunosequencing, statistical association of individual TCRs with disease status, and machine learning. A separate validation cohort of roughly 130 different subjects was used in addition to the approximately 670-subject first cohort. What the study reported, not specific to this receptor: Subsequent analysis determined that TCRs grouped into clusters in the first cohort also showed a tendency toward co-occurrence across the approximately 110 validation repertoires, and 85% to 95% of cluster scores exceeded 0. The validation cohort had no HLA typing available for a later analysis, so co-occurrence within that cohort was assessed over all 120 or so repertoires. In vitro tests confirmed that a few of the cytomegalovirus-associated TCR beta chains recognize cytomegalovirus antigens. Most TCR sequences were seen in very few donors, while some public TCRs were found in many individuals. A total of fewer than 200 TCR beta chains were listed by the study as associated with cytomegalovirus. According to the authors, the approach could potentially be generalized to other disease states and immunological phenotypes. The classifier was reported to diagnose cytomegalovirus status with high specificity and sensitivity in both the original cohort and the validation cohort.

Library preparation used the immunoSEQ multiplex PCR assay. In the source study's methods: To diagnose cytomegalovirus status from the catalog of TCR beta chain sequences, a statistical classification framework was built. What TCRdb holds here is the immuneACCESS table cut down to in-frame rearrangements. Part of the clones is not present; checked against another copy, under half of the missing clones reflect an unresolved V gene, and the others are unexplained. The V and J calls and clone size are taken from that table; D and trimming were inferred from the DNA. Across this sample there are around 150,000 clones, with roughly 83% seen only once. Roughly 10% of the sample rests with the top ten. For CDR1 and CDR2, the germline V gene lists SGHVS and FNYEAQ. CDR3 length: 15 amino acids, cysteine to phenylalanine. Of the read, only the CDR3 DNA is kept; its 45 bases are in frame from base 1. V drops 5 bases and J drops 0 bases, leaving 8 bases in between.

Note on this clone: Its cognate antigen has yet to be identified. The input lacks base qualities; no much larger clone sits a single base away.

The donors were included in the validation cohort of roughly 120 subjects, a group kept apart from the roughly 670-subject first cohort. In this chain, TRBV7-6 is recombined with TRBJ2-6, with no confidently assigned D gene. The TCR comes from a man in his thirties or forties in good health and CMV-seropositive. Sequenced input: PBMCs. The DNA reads TGTGCCAGCAGCCCCTACAGCTCTGGGGCCAACGTCCTGACTTTC. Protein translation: CASSPYSSGANVLTF.